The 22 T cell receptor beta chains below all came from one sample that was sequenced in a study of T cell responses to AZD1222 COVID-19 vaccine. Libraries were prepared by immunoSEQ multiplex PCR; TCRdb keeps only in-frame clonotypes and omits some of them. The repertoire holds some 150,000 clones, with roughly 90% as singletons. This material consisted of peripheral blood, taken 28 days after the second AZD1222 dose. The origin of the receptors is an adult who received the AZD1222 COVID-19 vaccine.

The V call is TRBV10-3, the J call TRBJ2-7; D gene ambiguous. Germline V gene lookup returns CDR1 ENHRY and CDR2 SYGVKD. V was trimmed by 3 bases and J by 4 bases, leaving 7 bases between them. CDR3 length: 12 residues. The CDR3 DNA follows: TGTGCCATCAGTGATTTGGATTACGAGCAGTACTTC. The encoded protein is CAISDLDYEQYF.

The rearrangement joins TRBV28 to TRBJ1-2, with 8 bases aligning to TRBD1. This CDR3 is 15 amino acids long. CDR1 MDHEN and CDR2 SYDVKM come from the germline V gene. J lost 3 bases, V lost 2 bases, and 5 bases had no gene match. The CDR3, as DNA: TGTGCCAGCAGTTTACTCGCAGGGGGCGACTATGGCTACACCTTC. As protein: CASSLLAGGDYGYTF.

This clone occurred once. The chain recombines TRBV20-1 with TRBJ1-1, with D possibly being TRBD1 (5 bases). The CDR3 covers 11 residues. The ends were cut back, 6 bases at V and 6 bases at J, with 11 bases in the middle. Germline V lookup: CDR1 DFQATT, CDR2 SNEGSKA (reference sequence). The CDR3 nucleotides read TGCAGTGCCTACCAAGGGGCTGAAGCTTTCTTT. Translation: CSAYQGAEAFF.

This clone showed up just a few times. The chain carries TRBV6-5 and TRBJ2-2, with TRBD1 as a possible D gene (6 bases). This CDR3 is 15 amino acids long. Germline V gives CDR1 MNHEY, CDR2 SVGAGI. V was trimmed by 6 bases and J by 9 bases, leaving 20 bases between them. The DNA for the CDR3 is TGTGCCAGCAGCGACGGTTGGGGGCGATTCCGGGAGCTGTTTTTT. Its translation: CASSDGWGRFRELFF.

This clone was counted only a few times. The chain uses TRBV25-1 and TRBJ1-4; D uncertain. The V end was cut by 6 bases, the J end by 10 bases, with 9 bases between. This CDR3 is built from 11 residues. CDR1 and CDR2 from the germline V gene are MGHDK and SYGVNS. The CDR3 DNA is TGTGCCAGCAGGACTTCGGGAAAACTGTTTTTT. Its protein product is CASRTSGKLFF.

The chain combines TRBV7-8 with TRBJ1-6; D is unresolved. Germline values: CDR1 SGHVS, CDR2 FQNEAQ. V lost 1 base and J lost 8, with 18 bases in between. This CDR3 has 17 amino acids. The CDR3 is CASSLGSGHPADSPLHF. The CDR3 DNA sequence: TGTGCCAGCAGCTTAGGGTCCGGGCACCCTGCCGATTCACCCCTCCACTTT.

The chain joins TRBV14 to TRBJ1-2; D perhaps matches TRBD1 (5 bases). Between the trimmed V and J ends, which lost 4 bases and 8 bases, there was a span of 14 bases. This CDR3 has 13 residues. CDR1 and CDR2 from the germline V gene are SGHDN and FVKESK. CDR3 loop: CASSPTRQQGYTF. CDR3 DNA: TGTGCCAGCAGCCCTACCCGACAGCAGGGCTACACCTTC. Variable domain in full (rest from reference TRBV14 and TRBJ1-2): EAGVTQFPSHSVIEKGQTVTLRCDPISGHDNLYWYRRVMGKEIKFLLHFVKESKQDESGMPNNRFLAERTGGTYSTLKVQPAELEDSGVYFCASSPTRQQGYTFGSGTRLTVV.

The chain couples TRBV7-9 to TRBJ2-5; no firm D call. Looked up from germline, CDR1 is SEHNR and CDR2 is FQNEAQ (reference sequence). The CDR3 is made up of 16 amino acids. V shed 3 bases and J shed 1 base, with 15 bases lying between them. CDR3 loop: CASSFLLESAQETQYF. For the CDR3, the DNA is TGTGCCAGCAGCTTCCTACTGGAATCTGCCCAAGAGACCCAGTACTTC.

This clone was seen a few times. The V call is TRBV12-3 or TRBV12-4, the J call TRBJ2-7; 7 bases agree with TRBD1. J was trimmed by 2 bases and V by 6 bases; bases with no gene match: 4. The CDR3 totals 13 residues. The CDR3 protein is CASSWTGPYEQYF. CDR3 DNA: TGTGCCAGCAGCTGGACAGGCCCCTACGAGCAGTACTTC.

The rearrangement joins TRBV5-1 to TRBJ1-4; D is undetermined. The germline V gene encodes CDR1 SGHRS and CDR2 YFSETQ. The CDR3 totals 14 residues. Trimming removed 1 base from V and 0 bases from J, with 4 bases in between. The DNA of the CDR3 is TGCGCCAGCAGCTTGACAGCAACTAATGAAAAACTGTTTTTT. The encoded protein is CASSLTATNEKLFF.

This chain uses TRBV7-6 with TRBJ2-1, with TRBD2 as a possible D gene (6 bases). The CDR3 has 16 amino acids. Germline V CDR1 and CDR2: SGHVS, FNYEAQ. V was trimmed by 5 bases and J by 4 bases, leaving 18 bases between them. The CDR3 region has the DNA TGTGCCAGCAGCCCCCCTGGGACTGGCTCTTACAATGAGCAGTTCTTC. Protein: CASSPPGTGSYNEQFF.

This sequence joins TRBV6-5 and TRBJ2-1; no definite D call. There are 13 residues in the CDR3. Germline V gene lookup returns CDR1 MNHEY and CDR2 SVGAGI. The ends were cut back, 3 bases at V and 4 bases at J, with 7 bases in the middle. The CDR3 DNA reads TGTGCCAGCAGTTATTATTGGTACAATGAGCAGTTCTTC. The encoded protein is CASSYYWYNEQFF.

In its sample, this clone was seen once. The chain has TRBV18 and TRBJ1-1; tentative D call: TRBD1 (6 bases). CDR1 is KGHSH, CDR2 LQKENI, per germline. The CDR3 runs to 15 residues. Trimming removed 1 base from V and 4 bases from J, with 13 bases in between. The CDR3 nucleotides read TGTGCCAGCTCACCACTTGGGGGGCGTAGCACTGAAGCTTTCTTT. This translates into CASSPLGGRSTEAFF.

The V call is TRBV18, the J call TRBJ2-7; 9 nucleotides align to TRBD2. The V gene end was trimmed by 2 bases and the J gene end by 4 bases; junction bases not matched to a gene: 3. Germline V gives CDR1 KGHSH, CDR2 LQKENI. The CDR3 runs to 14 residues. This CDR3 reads CASSPASGKYEQYF. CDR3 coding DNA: TGTGCCAGCTCACCAGCTAGCGGGAAATACGAGCAGTACTTC.

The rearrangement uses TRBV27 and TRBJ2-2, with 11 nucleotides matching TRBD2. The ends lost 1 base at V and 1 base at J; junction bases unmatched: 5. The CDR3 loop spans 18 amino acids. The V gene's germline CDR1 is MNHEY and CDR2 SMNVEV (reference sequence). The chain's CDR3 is CASSLFSLAGGNTGELFF. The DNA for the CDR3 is TGTGCCAGCAGTTTATTTAGCCTAGCGGGAGGGAACACCGGGGAGCTGTTTTTT.

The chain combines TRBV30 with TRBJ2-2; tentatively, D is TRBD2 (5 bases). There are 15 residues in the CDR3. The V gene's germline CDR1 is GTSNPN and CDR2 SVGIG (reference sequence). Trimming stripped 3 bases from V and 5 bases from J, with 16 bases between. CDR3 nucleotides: TGTGCCTGGAGCCAGCGGTTCATCGGGACCGGGGAGCTGTTTTTT. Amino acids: CAWSQRFIGTGELFF.

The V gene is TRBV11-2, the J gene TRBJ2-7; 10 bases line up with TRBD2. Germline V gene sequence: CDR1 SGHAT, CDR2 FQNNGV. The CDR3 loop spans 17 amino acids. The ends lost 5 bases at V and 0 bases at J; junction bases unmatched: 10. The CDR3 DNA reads TGTGCCAGCAGCCCGCCGGGACTAGCGTCGAGCTCCTACGAGCAGTACTTC. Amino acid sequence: CASSPPGLASSSYEQYF.

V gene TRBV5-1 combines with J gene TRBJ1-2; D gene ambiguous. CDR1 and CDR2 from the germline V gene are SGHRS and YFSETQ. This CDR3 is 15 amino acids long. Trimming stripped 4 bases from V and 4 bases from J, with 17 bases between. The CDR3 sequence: CASSTTGSLGYGYTF. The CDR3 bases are TGCGCCAGCAGCACAACTGGCAGCCTGGGCTATGGCTACACCTTC.

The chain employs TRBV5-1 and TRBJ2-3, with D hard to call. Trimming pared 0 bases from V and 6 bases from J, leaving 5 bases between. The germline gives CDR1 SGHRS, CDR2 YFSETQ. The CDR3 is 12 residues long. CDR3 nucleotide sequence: TGCGCCAGCAGCTTGGCCTATGATACGCAGTATTTT. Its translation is CASSLAYDTQYF.

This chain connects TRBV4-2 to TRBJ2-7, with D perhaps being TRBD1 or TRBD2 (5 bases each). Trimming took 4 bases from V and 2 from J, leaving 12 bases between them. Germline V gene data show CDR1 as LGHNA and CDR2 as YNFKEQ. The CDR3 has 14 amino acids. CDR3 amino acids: CASSLRDGAYEQYF. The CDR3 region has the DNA TGTGCCAGCAGCCTCAGGGACGGAGCCTACGAGCAGTACTTC.

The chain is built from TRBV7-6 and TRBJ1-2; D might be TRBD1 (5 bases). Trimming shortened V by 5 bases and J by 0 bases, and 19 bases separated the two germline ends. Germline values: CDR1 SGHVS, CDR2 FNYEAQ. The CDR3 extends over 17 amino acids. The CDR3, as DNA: TGTGCCAGCAGCCTAACCGCGGGGGACCTAGCTAACTATGGCTACACCTTC. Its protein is CASSLTAGDLANYGYTF.

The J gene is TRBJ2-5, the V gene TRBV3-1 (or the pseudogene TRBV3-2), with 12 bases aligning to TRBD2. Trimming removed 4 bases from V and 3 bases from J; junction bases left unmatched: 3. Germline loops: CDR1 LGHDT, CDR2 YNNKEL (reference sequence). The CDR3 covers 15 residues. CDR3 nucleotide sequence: TGTGCCAGCAGCCTCCGGACTAGCGGGGAAGAGACCCAGTACTTC. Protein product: CASSLRTSGEETQYF.